This T cell receptor (beta chain) was obtained from a study of blood T cell repertoires in COVID-19. This CDR3 region has 16 residues. Germline V gives CDR1 SGDLS, CDR2 YYNGEE. The ends were cut back, 2 bases at V and 4 bases at J, with 18 bases in the middle. Method: immunoSEQ multiplex PCR; TCRdb's copy keeps in-frame clones and lacks some. Of 250,000 or so clones detected, nearly 95% appear once; the ten largest clones hold about 0.8%. The sample comprised peripheral blood. The clonotype was recovered from a man aged 30 to 39 with COVID-19, enrolled during active disease. This chain links TRBV9 with TRBJ2-5; TRBD1 might be the D (6 bases). The CDR3 coding sequence is TGTGCCAGCAGCGTGAGTCCCACAACCAGGGGAGAGACCCAGTACTTC. This sequence encodes CASSVSPTTRGETQYF.